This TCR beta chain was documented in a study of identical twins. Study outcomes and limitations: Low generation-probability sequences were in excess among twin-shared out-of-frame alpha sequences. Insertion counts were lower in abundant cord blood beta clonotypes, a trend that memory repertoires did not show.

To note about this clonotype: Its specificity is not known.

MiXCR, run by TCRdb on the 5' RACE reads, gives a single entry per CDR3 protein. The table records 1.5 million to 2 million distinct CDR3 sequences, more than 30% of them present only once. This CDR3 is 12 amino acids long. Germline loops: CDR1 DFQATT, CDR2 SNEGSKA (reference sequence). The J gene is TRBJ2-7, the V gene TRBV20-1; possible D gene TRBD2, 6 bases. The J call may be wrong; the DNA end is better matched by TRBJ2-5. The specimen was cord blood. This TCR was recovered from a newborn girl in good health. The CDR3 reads CSARANGGTQYF. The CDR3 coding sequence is TGCAGTGCTAGAGCAAACGGGGGGACCCAGTACTTC.